This entry lists 5 T cell receptor beta chains sequenced from one sample in a study of blood T cell repertoires in COVID-19 (dated by TCRdb to about 2020). The library was made by the immunoSEQ multiplex PCR assay. The table comes from immuneACCESS by way of TCRdb, which keeps in-frame sequences with V and J called. Part of the clones is missing from these tables; in studies checked, under half for an unresolved V gene and the rest for unknown reasons. The sample table holds 55,000 to 65,000 clones, of which 87% were seen once. Around 6.9% of the sample is taken by the ten largest. Input material: peripheral blood. These receptors were obtained from a man between 60 and 75 years old with active or convalescent COVID-19.

This rearrangement joins TRBV2 to TRBJ2-5; 16 positions match TRBD2. V was pared by 8 bases and J by 5 bases, with 8 bases of the junction left unmatched. The CDR3 totals 16 residues. Germline V gene sequence: CDR1 SNHLY, CDR2 FYNNEI. The CDR3 loop is CASFGTSGRGLETQYF. The CDR3 DNA reads as TGTGCCAGCTTTGGGACTAGCGGGAGGGGATTGGAGACCCAGTACTTC.

The genes are TRBV11-2 and TRBJ2-3, with D possibly being TRBD1 (6 bases). V lost 5 bases and J 2 bases, leaving 14 bases between the germline ends. This CDR3 spans 15 amino acids. The germline V gene encodes CDR1 SGHAT and CDR2 FQNNGV. In nucleotides, the CDR3 is TGTGCCAGCAGCATACAGGGTACCAACACAGATACGCAGTATTTT. Its translation is CASSIQGTNTDTQYF.

The gene calls are TRBV6-4 and TRBJ1-1, with D hard to call. Germline values: CDR1 MRHNA, CDR2 SNTAGT. The CDR3 length is 14 residues. Trimming shortened V by 2 bases and J by 3 bases, and 10 bases separated the two germline ends. In DNA, the CDR3 is TGTGCCAGCAGTGACAGGGCGGGCGACACTGAAGCTTTCTTT. This sequence encodes CASSDRAGDTEAFF.

This sequence joins TRBV4-2 and TRBJ2-3, with 13 bases fitting TRBD2. V shed 4 bases and J 6 bases; nucleotides not matched to a gene: 4. The germline V gene has CDR1 LGHNA and CDR2 YNFKEQ. The CDR3 length is 15 residues. CDR3 DNA: TGTGCCAGCAGCCTCGGACTAGCGGGAGAGGATACGCAGTATTTT. Protein sequence: CASSLGLAGEDTQYF.

The chain joins TRBV2 to TRBJ2-7; 7 bases line up with TRBD1. This CDR3 contains 13 residues. The V gene's germline CDR1 is SNHLY and CDR2 FYNNEI. The trim removed 8 bases at V and 1 base at J, leaving 5 bases unmatched. The CDR3 sequence is CASAGQVSYEQYF. The CDR3 DNA reads TGTGCCAGCGCCGGACAGGTTTCCTACGAGCAGTACTTC.